This T cell receptor beta chain was recovered during a study of T cell repertoires in cytomegalovirus infection. For the study at large: The authors relied on CMV epitopes, both recently identified HLA-C-restricted and well-studied HLA-B-restricted. Indications of both CMV infection and matching HLA type were provided by public TCR beta signatures. Study-wide results and caveats: CMV carriers having the relevant HLA were flagged by cumulative public TCR beta family frequency.

In the case of this clonotype: Its antigen is currently unknown.

The CDR3 consists of 18 residues. V shed 2 bases and J 1 base; nucleotides not matched to a gene: 9. The germline V gene encodes CDR1 DFQATT and CDR2 SNEGSKA (reference sequence). Via MiXCR, TCRdb re-called the reads, giving one row per CDR3 protein. The table shows about a million distinct CDR3 sequences, with approximately 30% occurring only once. This sequence was found in a human donor in good health (CMV status not recorded). Some clones in this sample may be carry-over from other donors' samples. The rearrangement joins TRBV20-1 to TRBJ1-5; the match to TRBD1 covers 12 bases. This material consisted of cultured CD8+ T cells from PBMCs, taken from culture after CMV antigen stimulation. CDR3: CSARYRGQGAWSNQPQHF. DNA for the CDR3: TGCAGTGCTAGATATAGGGGACAGGGGGCATGGAGCAATCAGCCCCAGCATTTT.